This TCR beta chain was documented in a study of vaccination effects on CD4 cells after COVID-19. As for the study in general: It was with roughly 11 IU/ml IL-2 and 10 ug/ml peptides that two million PBMC per well were cultured.

To note about this clone: Its antigen is not known.

Libraries were prepared by immunoSEQ multiplex PCR; TCRdb keeps only in-frame clonotypes and omits some of them. The table includes 30,000 to 35,000 clones, approximately 81% detected once. Cultured cells yielded isolated CD4+ T cells after approximately nine days. SARS-CoV-2 infection was confirmed by PCR in the person between March and December 2020. The vaccine given was either BNT162b2 or mRNA-1273, in two doses. On both days 3 and 7, half of the culture medium was replaced with IL-2 medium. Germline V lookup: CDR1 SEHNR, CDR2 FQNEAQ (reference sequence). The CDR3 spans 15 residues. Trimming cost V 1 base and J 1 base, with 10 bases left between them.

The chain joins TRBV7-9 to TRBJ2-5; the D is unclear. The sample was CD4+ T cells from PBMCs cultured without peptide, taken after COVID-19 vaccination. The receptor comes from a human donor who had a prior SARS-CoV-2 infection. Written as DNA, the CDR3 is TGTGCCAGCAGCTTAGTCCCCGGCTTCCAAGAGACCCAGTACTTC. It translates to CASSLVPGFQETQYF. The whole variable domain, remainder taken from reference TRBV7-9 and TRBJ2-5, is DTGVSQNPRHKITKRGQNVTFRCDPISEHNRLYWYRQTLGQGPEFLTYFQNEAQLEKSRLLSDRFSAERPKGSFSTLEIQRTEQGDSAMYLCASSLVPGFQETQYFGPGTRLLVL.